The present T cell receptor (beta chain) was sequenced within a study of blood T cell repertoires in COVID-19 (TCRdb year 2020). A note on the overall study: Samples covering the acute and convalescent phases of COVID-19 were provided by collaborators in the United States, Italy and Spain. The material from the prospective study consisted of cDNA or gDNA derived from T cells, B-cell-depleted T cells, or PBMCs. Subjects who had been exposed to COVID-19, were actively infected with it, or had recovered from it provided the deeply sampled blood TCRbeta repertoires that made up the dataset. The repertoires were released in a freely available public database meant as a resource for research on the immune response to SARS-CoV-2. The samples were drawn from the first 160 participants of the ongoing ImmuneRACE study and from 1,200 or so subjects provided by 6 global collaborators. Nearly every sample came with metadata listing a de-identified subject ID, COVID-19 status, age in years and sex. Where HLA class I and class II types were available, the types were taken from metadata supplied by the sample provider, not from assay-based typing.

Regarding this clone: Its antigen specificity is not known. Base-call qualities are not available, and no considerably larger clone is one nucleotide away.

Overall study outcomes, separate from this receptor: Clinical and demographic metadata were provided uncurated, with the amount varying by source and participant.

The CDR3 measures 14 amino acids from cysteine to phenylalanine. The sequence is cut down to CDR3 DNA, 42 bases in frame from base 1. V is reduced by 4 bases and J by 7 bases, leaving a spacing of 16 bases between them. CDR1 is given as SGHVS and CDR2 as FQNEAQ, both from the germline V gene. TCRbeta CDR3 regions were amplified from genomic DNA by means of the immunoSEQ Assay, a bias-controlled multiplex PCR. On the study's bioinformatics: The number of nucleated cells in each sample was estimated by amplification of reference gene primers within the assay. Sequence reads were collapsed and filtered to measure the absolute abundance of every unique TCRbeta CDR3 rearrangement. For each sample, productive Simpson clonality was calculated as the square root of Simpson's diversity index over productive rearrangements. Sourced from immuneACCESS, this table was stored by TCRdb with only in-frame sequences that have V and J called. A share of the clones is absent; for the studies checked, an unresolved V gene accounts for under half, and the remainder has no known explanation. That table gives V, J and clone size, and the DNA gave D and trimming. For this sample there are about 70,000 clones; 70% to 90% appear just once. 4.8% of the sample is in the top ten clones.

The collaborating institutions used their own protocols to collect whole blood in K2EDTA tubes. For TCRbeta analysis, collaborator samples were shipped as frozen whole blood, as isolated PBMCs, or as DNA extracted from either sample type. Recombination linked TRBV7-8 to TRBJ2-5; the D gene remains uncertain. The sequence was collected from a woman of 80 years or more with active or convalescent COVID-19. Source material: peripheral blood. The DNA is TGTGCCAGCAGCTCTGACTCCGGAGTTCGGACCCAGTACTTC. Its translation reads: CASSSDSGVRTQYF.